The 26 T cell receptor beta chains reported below all come from one sample, sequenced in a study of identical twins. TCRdb reprocessed the 5' RACE reads with MiXCR, giving one entry per CDR3 protein. The sample carries roughly 470,000 distinct CDR3 sequences, approximately 14% recorded once. These data also formed part of another study, on yellow fever vaccine responses in identical twins.

The sequenced sample was CD4+ T cells sorted from blood. Receptor source: a woman aged 18-30 years in good health.

This clonotype was seen ten or more times. J is TRBJ2-1 and V is TRBV20-1; D is ambiguous. CDR3 size: 10 residues. Trimming took 6 bases from V and 8 from J, leaving 8 bases between them. Germline lookup yields CDR1 DFQATT and CDR2 SNEGSKA (reference sequence). The CDR3 DNA is TGCAGTGCCACCGTGGATGAGCAGTTCTTC. Its protein is CSATVDEQFF.

V is TRBV6-5 and J is TRBJ1-2, with D perhaps matching TRBD1 (6 bases). Deletions cut 0 bases from V and 8 bases from J, with 10 bases between. CDR1 and CDR2 from the germline V gene are MNHEY and SVGAGI. The CDR3 spans 13 residues. The CDR3 bases are TGTGCCAGCAGTTACTCCGGGGGCTACGGCTACACCTTC. This translates into CASSYSGGYGYTF.

This clonotype was found a few times. J is TRBJ1-1 and V is TRBV12-5, with D perhaps matching TRBD1 (5 bases). Germline V gene data show CDR1 as LGHNT and CDR2 as FRNRAP. V was cut by 6 bases and J by 4 bases, with 15 bases left in between. The CDR3 has 14 residues. The CDR3 nucleotides are TGTGCTAGTGGCCGGGACCCCAAAGGCACTGAAGCTTTCTTT. Protein product: CASGRDPKGTEAFF.

This clonotype was observed a handful of times. The CDR3 is CSARDLGLAFYEQYF. The DNA of the CDR3 is TGCAGTGCTAGAGATTTAGGACTAGCGTTCTACGAGCAGTACTTC. The J gene is TRBJ2-7, the V gene TRBV20-1; TRBD2 matches at 9 bases. Germline CDR1 DFQATT, CDR2 SNEGSKA (reference sequence). This CDR3 has 15 residues. Trimming took 0 bases from V and 3 from J; bases not matched to a gene: 6.

The V call is TRBV10-2, the J call TRBJ1-4, with D maybe TRBD1 (6 bases). The CDR3 has 15 amino acids. V lost 6 bases to trimming and J lost 4 bases, with 15 bases between them. Germline lookup yields CDR1 WSHSY and CDR2 SAAADI. The CDR3 loop reads CASRTTAGDNEKLFF. As DNA, the CDR3 is TGCGCCAGCAGGACCACTGCAGGGGATAATGAAAAACTGTTTTTT.

This clonotype was observed many times. The rearrangement uses TRBV12-3 or TRBV12-4 and TRBJ1-5; a possible D gene is TRBD1 (6 bases). The CDR3 is made up of 14 amino acids. V shed 5 bases and J shed 3 bases, with 11 bases lying between them. CDR3 nucleotide sequence: TGTGCCAGCAGTAGTACAGGGTCCAATCAGCCCCAGCATTTT. This translates into CASSSTGSNQPQHF.

Many counts were recorded for this clonotype. The V and J genes are TRBV5-1 and TRBJ1-3; no definite D call. V dropped 0 bases and J dropped 3 bases, with 1 base sitting between them. CDR1 is SGHRS, CDR2 YFSETQ, per germline. The length of the CDR3 is 12 residues. The CDR3 nucleotides are TGCGCCAGCAGCTTGGATGGAAACACCATATATTTT. Its translation is CASSLDGNTIYF.

A few counts support this clonotype. The V call is TRBV20-1, the J call TRBJ1-4, with TRBD1 as a possible D gene (5 bases). Deletions cut 7 bases from V and 8 bases from J, with 11 bases between. The CDR3 extends over 11 amino acids. CDR1 and CDR2 (germline): DFQATT, SNEGSKA (reference sequence). The CDR3 DNA reads TGCAGTGTCAATCCAGGGGAAAAACTGTTTTTT. Encoded protein: CSVNPGEKLFF.

V usage is TRBV7-3 and J usage is TRBJ2-3; the D is unclear. Germline V CDR1 and CDR2: SGHTA, FQGTGA. The length of the CDR3 is 16 residues. V gave up 2 bases and J gave up 1 base, with 13 bases separating them. The CDR3 spells CASSLFRGGGTDTQYF. CDR3 sequence (DNA): TGTGCCAGCAGCTTATTTCGCGGCGGTGGCACAGATACGCAGTATTTT.

The chain uses TRBV29-1 and TRBJ2-3; D tentatively fits TRBD1 or TRBD2 (5 bases each). V lost 0 bases, J lost 6 bases, and 19 bases lay in between. The CDR3 contains 16 residues. Germline V gene sequence: CDR1 SQVTM, CDR2 ANQGSEA. The CDR3 is CSVEDPGTTLSDTQYF. The CDR3 DNA follows: TGCAGCGTTGAAGATCCCGGGACGACTCTCTCGGATACGCAGTATTTT.

The rearrangement joins TRBV6-1 to TRBJ2-1; 8 bases align to TRBD2. The junction had 10 bases not matched to a gene; V was cut back by 5 bases and J by 7 bases. CDR3 length: 15 amino acids. Germline lookup yields CDR1 MNHNS and CDR2 SASEGT. CDR3 DNA sequence: TGTGCCAGCAGTCCCCTACGGGGGGGCGTAAATGAGCAGTTCTTC. Residues: CASSPLRGGVNEQFF.

The gene calls are TRBV20-1 and TRBJ2-7, with TRBD2 matching 8 bases. The CDR3 length is 12 residues. Per the germline V gene, CDR1 is DFQATT and CDR2 is SNEGSKA (reference sequence). V shed 6 bases and J 7 bases; nucleotides not matched to a gene: 8. The DNA for the CDR3 is TGCAGTGCGTCGAGCGGGAGCGGTGAGCAGTACTTC. Translation: CSASSGSGEQYF.

The chain couples TRBV2 to TRBJ2-1; D is unresolved. V shed 6 bases and J shed 2 bases, with 11 bases lying between them. CDR3 length equals 14 residues. The germline gives CDR1 SNHLY, CDR2 FYNNEI. CDR3 sequence reads: CASRETVTYNEQFF. CDR3 DNA sequence: TGTGCCAGCAGAGAGACTGTAACCTACAATGAGCAGTTCTTC.

A few counts support this clonotype. The genes are TRBV7-9 and TRBJ2-3; TRBD2 aligns across 8 bases. This CDR3 has 13 amino acids. V gave up 3 bases and J gave up 4 bases; unmatched junction bases: 0. From germline, CDR1 is SEHNR and CDR2 FQNEAQ (reference sequence). The CDR3 spells CASSLGLADTQYF. CDR3 sequence (DNA): TGTGCCAGCAGCTTGGGACTAGCAGATACGCAGTATTTT.

This clonotype has at least ten counts. V usage is TRBV4-1 and J usage is TRBJ2-7; TRBD2 matches 8 bases. Germline V lookup: CDR1 MGHRA, CDR2 YSYEKL. The CDR3 consists of 17 residues. V was clipped by 0 bases and J by 1 base; unmatched bases: 8. This chain's CDR3 is CASSQDPSSGSSYEQYF. The CDR3 DNA sequence: TGCGCCAGCAGCCAAGATCCCTCGAGCGGGAGTTCCTACGAGCAGTACTTC.

This clonotype came up a few times. V gene TRBV10-3 combines with J gene TRBJ2-3; D tentatively reads TRBD1 or TRBD2 (6 bases each). There are 13 residues in the CDR3. The V end lost 10 bases, the J end lost 6 bases, and 17 bases lay between the germline ends. CDR1 ENHRY and CDR2 SYGVKD come from the germline V gene. CDR3 amino acids: CATAPSGADTQYF. CDR3 nucleotides: TGTGCCACCGCGCCCTCGGGGGCCGATACGCAGTATTTT.

The V and J genes are TRBV7-2 and TRBJ2-3; 8 bases agree with TRBD2. Trimming took 0 bases from V and 1 from J; bases not matched to a gene: 3. Germline V CDR1 and CDR2: SGHTA, FQGNSA. The CDR3 sequence is 16 residues long. This CDR3 reads CASSLAPAGGTDTQYF. DNA of the CDR3: TGTGCCAGCAGCTTAGCGCCAGCGGGAGGCACAGATACGCAGTATTTT.

The table lists this clonotype with a few counts. The chain recombines TRBV20-1 with TRBJ2-3; the D gene is possibly TRBD1 (5 bases). The CDR3 extends over 13 amino acids. From germline, CDR1 is DFQATT and CDR2 SNEGSKA (reference sequence). Trimming removed 6 bases from V and 2 bases from J, with 12 bases in between. The chain's CDR3 is CSAKTDPTDTQYF. In DNA form, the CDR3 reads TGCAGTGCCAAGACAGACCCCACAGATACGCAGTATTTT.

This clonotype was counted between two and nine times. This chain uses TRBV29-1 with TRBJ2-2; 7 bases match TRBD1. With 1 base clipped from V and 5 bases from J, the junction kept 13 bases outside the gene matches. Germline CDR1 is SQVTM and CDR2 is ANQGSEA. This CDR3 has 17 residues. The CDR3 DNA reads as TGCAGCGTTGAAGGATTTGAGGGGACAGCGGCTACCGGGGAGCTGTTTTTT. Protein product: CSVEGFEGTAATGELFF.

The chain is built from TRBV5-6 and TRBJ2-5; D may be TRBD1 (6 bases). The V and J ends lost 1 base and 2 bases respectively, with 18 bases between them. Germline CDR1 and CDR2: SGHDT and YYEEEE. There are 17 residues in the CDR3. The CDR3 is CASSLPGVTGYQETQYF. The CDR3 DNA is TGTGCCAGCAGCTTGCCTGGGGTCACAGGGTATCAAGAGACCCAGTACTTC.

This clonotype was detected many times. The chain carries TRBV12-3 or TRBV12-4 and TRBJ1-5, with D perhaps TRBD1 (6 bases). CDR3 length equals 17 residues. Between the trimmed V and J ends, which lost 3 bases and 2 bases, there was a span of 17 bases. CDR3 region: CASSFLLGGRGNQPQHF. CDR3 sequence (DNA): TGTGCCAGCAGTTTTCTGCTTGGGGGGCGCGGCAATCAGCCCCAGCATTTT.

The V and J genes are TRBV12-3 or TRBV12-4 and TRBJ2-5, with TRBD2 matching 7 bases. With V trimmed by 9 bases and J by 5 bases, 9 bases remained unmatched. The CDR3 covers 13 residues. CDR3 sequence (DNA): TGTGCCAGTGTACTAACGGGGGGTGAGACCCAGTACTTC. The encoded protein is CASVLTGGETQYF.

The gene calls are TRBV29-1 and TRBJ2-3, with 7 positions matching TRBD1. In germline, CDR1 is SQVTM, CDR2 ANQGSEA. Trimming removed 6 bases from V and 3 bases from J; junction bases left unmatched: 12. CDR3 length: 15 residues. CDR3 in amino acids: CSVPQTGSITDTQYF. CDR3 DNA sequence: TGCAGCGTCCCTCAGACAGGGAGTATAACAGATACGCAGTATTTT.

This clonotype was seen a handful of times. The rearrangement links TRBV5-1 to TRBJ2-2, with unresolved D. V was clipped by 1 base and J by 2 bases, with 9 bases between them. Germline V gene lookup returns CDR1 SGHRS and CDR2 YFSETQ. This CDR3 has 15 residues. CDR3 sequence: CASSLNTENTGELFF. The CDR3 nucleotides read TGCGCCAGCAGCTTGAACACCGAAAACACCGGGGAGCTGTTTTTT.

The sample holds many counts of this clonotype. This sequence joins TRBV12-3 or TRBV12-4 and TRBJ2-7; 10 bases are a match to TRBD2. The CDR3 spans 17 residues. The V and J ends lost 2 bases and 1 base, in that order; junction bases with no gene match: 8. CDR3 amino acids: CASSLSGGAPRSYEQYF. CDR3 coding DNA: TGTGCCAGCAGTTTAAGCGGGGGGGCCCCCCGATCCTACGAGCAGTACTTC.

This clonotype was counted ten times or more. This CDR3 is CASSPDRGRSNEQFF. The CDR3, as DNA: TGTGCCAGCAGCCCGGACAGGGGTCGGTCCAATGAGCAGTTCTTC. This rearrangement joins TRBV5-5 to TRBJ2-1, with 9 bases that match TRBD1. CDR1 is SGHKS, CDR2 YYEKEE, per germline (reference sequence). The J segment lost 6 bases and the V segment lost 4 bases, leaving 8 bases of the junction unmatched. This CDR3 spans 15 amino acids.